This T cell receptor (beta chain) was captured in a study of molecular identifiers for immune sequencing clone quantification. The length of the CDR3 is 17 residues. The germline gives CDR1 GTSNPN, CDR2 SVGIG (reference sequence). V lost 8 bases to trimming and J lost 0 bases, with 23 bases between them. From the PCR reads, TCRdb called clonotypes with MiXCR, one entry per CDR3 protein. The top ten clones hold approximately 1.5% of a sample with 60,000 to 70,000 distinct CDR3 sequences, around 17% of them seen once. This receptor was identified in a human donor in good health. Some libraries in this study had Jurkat cell RNA spiked in. V is TRBV30 and J is TRBJ2-1; D perhaps matches TRBD2 (5 bases). The material sequenced was naive CD8+ T cells from blood, with Jurkat cell RNA spiked in. Documented subset: FACS-sorted CD8+CD4-CCR7+CD45RA+ naive T cells. The CDR3 protein is CATDYRATSSSYNEQFF. CDR3 nucleotides: TGTGCCACAGACTACCGGGCCACGTCCAGCTCCTACAATGAGCAGTTCTTC.